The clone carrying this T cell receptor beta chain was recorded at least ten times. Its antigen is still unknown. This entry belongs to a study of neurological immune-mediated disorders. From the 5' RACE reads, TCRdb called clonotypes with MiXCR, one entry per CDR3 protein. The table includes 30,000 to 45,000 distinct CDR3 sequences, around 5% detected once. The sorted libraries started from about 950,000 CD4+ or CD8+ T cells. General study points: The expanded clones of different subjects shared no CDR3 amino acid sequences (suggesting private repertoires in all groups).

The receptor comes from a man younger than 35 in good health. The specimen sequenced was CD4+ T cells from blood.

The CDR3 DNA follows: TGTGCCAGCAGTCCAGGGGGGAATGAGTGGGAGCAGTACTTC. Amino acids: CASSPGGNEWEQYF. This sequence joins TRBV12-3 or TRBV12-4 and TRBJ2-7; a possible D gene is TRBD1 (7 bases). The V end lost 5 bases, the J end lost 7 bases, and 18 bases lay between the germline ends. The length of the CDR3 is 14 residues.